Shown below are 18 T cell receptor beta chains from a single sample sequenced in a study of OX40 agonist ivuxolimab in advanced cancers. Sequencing was performed with immunoSEQ multiplex PCR; in TCRdb, only in-frame clones are kept and a portion is missing. The data contain tens of thousands of clones, roughly 84% of them seen just once; the ten biggest clones take up about 17%. This sample comprised CD4+ or CD8+ T cells sorted from blood, obtained in a trial of the OX40 agonist ivuxolimab. These TCRs come from an adult with an advanced solid tumor such as melanoma, head and neck, liver or kidney cancer.

The gene calls are TRBV18 and TRBJ2-1; D might be TRBD2 (6 bases). The CDR3 length is 15 residues. Trimming pared 6 bases from V and 0 bases from J, leaving 12 bases between. Per the germline V gene, CDR1 is KGHSH and CDR2 is LQKENI. The CDR3 sequence is CASSGGASSYNEQFF. The CDR3 nucleotides read TGTGCCAGCTCGGGCGGGGCGAGCTCCTACAATGAGCAGTTCTTC.

The chain couples TRBV27 to TRBJ2-5; TRBD1 might be the D (5 bases). Germline lookup yields CDR1 MNHEY and CDR2 SMNVEV (reference sequence). Trimming took 5 bases from V and 2 from J, leaving 12 bases between them. This CDR3 region has 14 residues. The CDR3 loop reads CASSTRQTQETQYF. For the CDR3, the DNA is TGTGCCAGCAGTACACGACAGACACAAGAGACCCAGTACTTC.

The gene calls are TRBV19 and TRBJ1-1; 8 nucleotides agree with TRBD1. The CDR3 runs 15 residues. The germline V gene has CDR1 LNHDA and CDR2 SQIVND (reference sequence). The ends lost 6 bases at V and 3 bases at J; junction bases unmatched: 9. Here the CDR3 DNA reads TGTGCCAGTAGGGACCCTCCGGGACAGGACACTGAAGCTTTCTTT. Protein sequence: CASRDPPGQDTEAFF.

The chain carries TRBV19 and TRBJ1-1, with 7 bases that match TRBD1. CDR1 LNHDA and CDR2 SQIVND come from the germline V gene (reference sequence). V was clipped by 6 bases and J by 2 bases; unmatched bases: 9. The CDR3 contains 15 residues. This chain's CDR3 is CASSPIGGDNTEAFF. CDR3 nucleotides: TGTGCCAGTAGCCCCATAGGGGGCGATAACACTGAAGCTTTCTTT. The full variable domain, with the rest looked up from reference TRBV19 and TRBJ1-1, is DGGITQSPKYLFRKEGQNVTLSCEQNLNHDAMYWYRQDPGQGLRLIYYSQIVNDFQKGDIAEGYSVSREKKESFPLTVTSAQKNPTAFYLCASSPIGGDNTEAFFGQGTRLTVV.

The rearrangement uses TRBV5-1 and TRBJ2-3; no firm D call. The CDR3 loop spans 15 amino acids. CDR1 is SGHRS and CDR2 is YFSETQ in the germline V gene. Trimming took 2 bases from V and 1 from J, leaving 11 bases between them. DNA of the CDR3: TGCGCCAGCAGCTTTGAGGAGCCCCGCACAGATACGCAGTATTTT. Translating gives CASSFEEPRTDTQYF. The full variable domain, in which reference TRBV5-1 and TRBJ2-3 provide the parts outside the CDR3, is KAGVTQTPRYLIKTRGQQVTLSCSPISGHRSVSWYQQTPGQGLQFLFEYFSETQRNKGNFPGRFSGRQFSNSRSEMNVSTLELGDSALYLCASSFEEPRTDTQYFGPGTRLTVL.

J is TRBJ2-6 and V is TRBV11-3; tentatively, D is TRBD1 (6 bases). Germline CDR1 reads SGHNT; CDR2 reads YENEEA. This CDR3 is built from 16 residues. V gave up 5 bases and J gave up 1 base, with 12 bases separating them. The CDR3 DNA sequence: TGTGCCAGCAGCCTTCAGGGGCTGTCTGGGGCCAACGTCCTGACTTTC. Translating gives CASSLQGLSGANVLTF.

The rearrangement uses TRBV19 and TRBJ2-7; D is possibly TRBD1 (6 bases). The CDR3 is 13 residues long. With 5 bases removed from V and 4 bases from J, the gap between germline ends came to 12 bases. Per germline, CDR1 LNHDA and CDR2 SQIVND (reference sequence). The CDR3 region is CASSESRGYEQYF. CDR3 nucleotide sequence: TGTGCCAGTAGTGAATCCAGGGGATACGAGCAGTACTTC.

This clone was observed a few times. V gene TRBV15 combines with J gene TRBJ2-7; the match to TRBD1 covers 8 bases. There are 14 residues in the CDR3. Losses at the gene ends were 6 bases for V and 6 bases for J; bases not matched to a gene: 10. Germline V gene sequence: CDR1 LNHNV, CDR2 YYDKDF (reference sequence). The CDR3 region is CATRPGQGRGEQYF. DNA for the CDR3: TGTGCCACCAGACCAGGACAGGGCCGCGGCGAGCAGTACTTC. Based on the CDR3 plus reference TRBV15 and TRBJ2-7, the full variable domain is DAMVIQNPRYQVTQFGKPVTLSCSQTLNHNVMYWYQQKSSQAPKLLFHYYDKDFNNEADTPDNFQSRRPNTSFCFLDIRSPGLGDTAMYLCATRPGQGRGEQYFGPGTRLTVT.

CDR3 nucleotide sequence: TGTGCCAGCAGTGCACAGGACAGGGCGAGCTCCTACGAGCAGTACTTC. This codes for CASSAQDRASSYEQYF. This chain uses TRBV28 with TRBJ2-7; 8 bases are a match to TRBD1. V gave up 5 bases and J gave up 0 bases; unmatched junction bases: 9. This CDR3 is 16 amino acids long. Per the germline V gene, CDR1 is MDHEN and CDR2 is SYDVKM.

The chain has TRBV19 and TRBJ2-3; D remains unclear. The CDR3 is 14 amino acids. V gave up 7 bases and J gave up 2 bases, with 13 bases separating them. Germline CDR1 is LNHDA and CDR2 is SQIVND (reference sequence). This chain's CDR3 is CASTIGSPTDTQYF. The CDR3 region has the DNA TGTGCCAGTACGATCGGCTCCCCCACAGATACGCAGTATTTT.

The rearrangement links TRBV5-1 to TRBJ2-1; D remains unclear. Germline CDR1 SGHRS, CDR2 YFSETQ. The CDR3 loop spans 12 amino acids. Trimming removed 2 bases at V and 4 bases at J, with 4 bases between. CDR3 in amino acids: CASSFQYNEQFF. For the CDR3, the DNA is TGCGCCAGCAGCTTTCAGTACAATGAGCAGTTCTTC.

The chain recombines TRBV7-9 with TRBJ1-6; no clear D. V dropped 3 bases and J dropped 9 bases, with 9 bases sitting between them. CDR1 and CDR2 from the germline V gene are SEHNR and FQNEAQ (reference sequence). This CDR3 comprises 13 residues. The CDR3 DNA reads as TGTGCCAGCAGCTTCCTCGATAGTTCACCCCTCCACTTT. The encoded protein is CASSFLDSSPLHF.

The V gene is TRBV4-3, the J gene TRBJ1-2; TRBD1 aligns across 7 bases. The length of the CDR3 is 13 residues. With V trimmed by 5 bases and J by 8 bases, 8 bases remained unmatched. The germline gives CDR1 LGHNA, CDR2 YSLEER. The CDR3 region has the DNA TGCGCCAGCAGCAATACAGGGGCAGGAGGCTACACCTTC. Its translation: CASSNTGAGGYTF.

J is TRBJ1-1 and V is TRBV2; D ambiguous. Germline V CDR1 and CDR2: SNHLY, FYNNEI. V gave up 4 bases and J gave up 1 base, with 7 bases separating them. This CDR3 is 13 amino acids long. In nucleotides, the CDR3 is TGTGCCAGCAGTGTATCCTCGAACACTGAAGCTTTCTTT. It is translated as CASSVSSNTEAFF.

This chain joins TRBV21-1 and TRBJ2-1; the D segment call TRBD2 is taken from the table without a DNA check. TRBV21-1 represents a pseudogene. CDR3 length equals 17 residues. DNA for the CDR3: TGTGCCAGCAGCAAACCTCCCTGGGAGCCGGGTTACAATGAGCAGTTCTTC. Its protein product is CASSKPPWEPGYNEQFF.

This clone was detected once. The V and J genes are TRBV11-3 and TRBJ2-7; 7 positions match TRBD2. CDR3 size: 15 residues. Germline V gives CDR1 SGHNT, CDR2 YENEEA. Trimming removed 1 base from V and 4 bases from J; junction bases left unmatched: 7. The CDR3 region has the DNA TGTGCCAGCAGCTTAGGAGGGGACTACTTTTACGAGCAGTACTTC. This gives the protein CASSLGGDYFYEQYF.

The V and J genes are TRBV5-1 and TRBJ1-1, with unresolved D. The germline gives CDR1 SGHRS, CDR2 YFSETQ. The germline V and J ends were trimmed by 4 bases and 5 bases, with 15 bases remaining between them. This CDR3 spans 14 amino acids. The CDR3 loop is CASSPGSDGTEAFF. The CDR3 coding sequence is TGCGCCAGCAGCCCCGGGAGCGACGGGACTGAAGCTTTCTTT.

V usage is TRBV4-3 and J usage is TRBJ1-1; 8 nucleotides agree with TRBD1. With V trimmed by 6 bases and J by 5 bases, 17 bases remained unmatched. Germline V gene lookup returns CDR1 LGHNA and CDR2 YSLEER. The CDR3 has 17 amino acids. CDR3 DNA sequence: TGCGCCAGCAGTCGAGCACCTCCCGGACAGGGTGGGACTGAAGCTTTCTTT. It translates to CASSRAPPGQGGTEAFF.